This T cell receptor beta chain was sequenced in a study of technical replicates of blood from a handful of donors. Assay: immunoSEQ multiplex PCR; the TCRdb copy retains only in-frame clones and omits some. The data contain about 82,000 clones, about 90% of them singletons. Germline V lookup: CDR1 SGHRS, CDR2 YFSETQ. The ends lost 4 bases at V and 0 bases at J; junction bases unmatched: 7. The CDR3 is 17 amino acids. The chain uses TRBV5-1 and TRBJ2-3; 11 nucleotides align to TRBD2. The source is a human donor in good health. The specimen sequenced was T cells isolated from PBMCs. The CDR3 DNA sequence: TGCGCCAGCAGCCTGACTAGCGGGAAACCTAGCACAGATACGCAGTATTTT. Its translation is CASSLTSGKPSTDTQYF.